This T cell receptor (beta chain) was documented in a study of blood T cell repertoires in COVID-19. Study-level information: PBMCs, B-cell-depleted T cells, or T cells were the source of the cDNA or gDNA that made up the material.

Source study methods: Reference gene primer amplification gave nucleated cell count estimates. This table comes from immunoSEQ multiplex PCR, and its TCRdb copy is limited to in-frame clones, with some not included. The V and J calls and clone size are taken from that table; D and trimming were inferred from the DNA. The sample shows around 120,000 clones, over 75% of them seen only once. This CDR3 contains 14 residues. V dropped 3 bases and J dropped 4; count of bases not matched to a gene: 6. In germline, CDR1 is SQVTM, CDR2 ANQGSEA. This rearrangement joins TRBV29-1 to TRBJ2-1, with 7 bases matching TRBD1. This receptor was taken from a human donor with active COVID-19. The donor label of this sample is uncertain. Sample: peripheral blood. As DNA, the CDR3 is TGCAGCGTTGATGGGGACAGCTATTACAATGAGCAGTTCTTC. This translates into CSVDGDSYYNEQFF.